Below are 30 T cell receptor beta chains sequenced from a single sample in a study of Ad26.COV2.S vaccination and SARS-CoV-2 variants. Using immunoSEQ multiplex PCR, the repertoire was profiled, and TCRdb retains in-frame clones only, with some absent. Here the sample spans about 480,000 clones, 87% being singletons. The treatment was: around 19 received Ad26.COV2.S at low or high dose, single or two shots; about 5 received placebo; per-sample allocation not given. All samples were drawn on day 63, counting from the first vaccine or placebo injection. Here the sequenced sample was peripheral blood, taken in a trial of Ad26.COV2.S vaccine versus placebo. Source of these receptors: a person between 18 and 59 years old who received the Ad26.COV2.S COVID-19 vaccine or a placebo.

The chain has TRBV12-3 or TRBV12-4 and TRBJ2-7, with 7 bases fitting TRBD1. The CDR3 contains 13 residues. The V segment lost 9 bases and the J segment 3 bases; nucleotides outside the gene matches: 8. The CDR3 protein is CASAKTGFYEQYF. The CDR3 DNA is TGTGCCAGTGCCAAGACAGGGTTCTACGAGCAGTACTTC.

This chain joins TRBV15 and TRBJ2-3, with TRBD2 matching over 9 bases. The CDR3 loop spans 16 amino acids. CDR1 is LNHNV and CDR2 is YYDKDF in the germline V gene (reference sequence). V lost 1 base to trimming and J lost 2 bases; unmatched junction nucleotides: 4. CDR3: CATSRGGLATTDTQYF. The CDR3, as DNA: TGTGCCACCAGCAGAGGAGGACTAGCGACCACAGATACGCAGTATTTT.

V usage is TRBV19 and J usage is TRBJ1-2; maybe TRBD1 (5 bases). The V end was cut by 5 bases, the J end by 7 bases, with 14 bases between. The CDR3 totals 13 residues. The germline V gene has CDR1 LNHDA and CDR2 SQIVND (reference sequence). The CDR3 DNA reads TGTGCCAGTAGTTACAACCCGCAGGGTGGCTACACCTTC. It translates to CASSYNPQGGYTF.

This rearrangement joins TRBV3-1 (or the pseudogene TRBV3-2) to TRBJ2-7; no clear D gene. V was cut by 0 bases and J by 3 bases, with 6 bases left in between. Germline V gene sequence: CDR1 LGHDT, CDR2 YNNKEL (reference sequence). This CDR3 has 13 residues. CDR3 sequence (DNA): TGTGCCAGCAGCCAAGAATCGTTCTACGAGCAGTACTTC. Amino acids: CASSQESFYEQYF.

A few counts support this clone. V gene TRBV9 combines with J gene TRBJ2-7; D remains ambiguous. The V end was cut by 4 bases, the J end by 0 bases, with 8 bases between. Germline V lookup: CDR1 SGDLS, CDR2 YYNGEE. CDR3 size: 13 residues. The CDR3 region is CASSSGSSYEQYF. The CDR3 DNA follows: TGTGCCAGCAGCTCCGGAAGCTCCTACGAGCAGTACTTC.

The chain combines TRBV19 with TRBJ2-1; 8 bases are shared with TRBD2. The V and J ends lost 8 bases and 2 bases, in that order; junction bases with no gene match: 8. The CDR3 contains 15 residues. Germline loops: CDR1 LNHDA, CDR2 SQIVND (reference sequence). CDR3 nucleotide sequence: TGTGCCAGTCGTAAAGCGGGAGAGGCCTACAATGAGCAGTTCTTC. It yields the protein CASRKAGEAYNEQFF.

The V and J genes are TRBV7-9 and TRBJ2-2; D ambiguous. Trimming removed 1 base from V and 13 bases from J, with 13 bases in between. The CDR3 runs 13 residues. Germline values: CDR1 SEHNR, CDR2 FQNEAQ (reference sequence). Here the CDR3 DNA reads TGTGCCAGCAGCTTAGGTGCAGACTCCCGGCTGTTTTTT. Its protein product is CASSLGADSRLFF.

The genes are TRBV7-6 and TRBJ2-2; unclear D gene. The CDR3 is made up of 14 amino acids. Germline V gives CDR1 SGHVS, CDR2 FNYEAQ. The V end was cut by 7 bases, the J end by 2 bases, with 11 bases between. CDR3 loop: CASMLDGNTGELFF. The CDR3 nucleotides are TGTGCCAGCATGCTCGATGGTAACACCGGGGAGCTGTTTTTT.

The chain couples TRBV5-1 to TRBJ2-1; possible D gene TRBD2, 5 bases. Looked up from germline, CDR1 is SGHRS and CDR2 is YFSETQ. The CDR3 consists of 15 residues. V shed 7 bases and J shed 6 bases, with 20 bases lying between them. This CDR3 reads CASRAKGLGSNEQFF. For the CDR3, the DNA is TGCGCCAGCCGGGCCAAGGGTCTGGGGAGCAATGAGCAGTTCTTC.

The CDR3 DNA is TGTGCCAGCAGTTCGATTCGCCGGGACAGGGGTTACACCGGGGAGCTGTTTTTT. Its protein product is CASSSIRRDRGYTGELFF. The gene calls are TRBV6-2 or TRBV6-3 and TRBJ2-2; TRBD1 aligns across 10 bases. Trimming cost V 4 bases and J 3 bases; bases outside gene matches: 11. The V gene's germline CDR1 is MNHEY and CDR2 SVGEGT. The CDR3 runs 18 residues.

The J gene is TRBJ2-7, the V gene TRBV3-1 (or the pseudogene TRBV3-2); 8 bases are a match to TRBD2. The CDR3 is made up of 14 amino acids. The germline V gene encodes CDR1 LGHDT and CDR2 YNNKEL (reference sequence). V dropped 1 base and J dropped 9; count of bases not matched to a gene: 8. The CDR3 region has the DNA TGTGCCAGCAGCCAAGCCCGAGGACTAGCAGGGCAGTACTTC. Protein: CASSQARGLAGQYF.

The chain employs TRBV6-5 and TRBJ1-2; D gene ambiguous. This CDR3 has 12 residues. Trimming took 6 bases from V and 8 from J, leaving 13 bases between them. The germline V gene has CDR1 MNHEY and CDR2 SVGAGI. The CDR3 bases are TGTGCCAGCAGCGGACGTCGGGCAGGCTACACCTTC. Encoded protein: CASSGRRAGYTF.

The V and J genes are TRBV6-5 and TRBJ1-6; 7 positions match TRBD1. The V gene's germline CDR1 is MNHEY and CDR2 SVGAGI. The length of the CDR3 is 15 residues. Trimming cost V 2 bases and J 7 bases; bases outside gene matches: 5. CDR3 sequence: CASSYLGQINSPLHF. CDR3 DNA: TGTGCCAGCAGTTACCTGGGACAGATAAATTCACCCCTCCACTTT.

The chain employs TRBV28 and TRBJ2-7; D possibly corresponds to TRBD2 (6 bases). The CDR3 runs 13 residues. Germline V lookup: CDR1 MDHEN, CDR2 SYDVKM. V gave up 5 bases and J gave up 13 bases, with 21 bases separating them. The DNA for the CDR3 is TGTGCCAGCAGTCCCCAGGCAGGAGGGATCCAATACTTC. Residues: CASSPQAGGIQYF. Combining the CDR3 with reference TRBV28 and TRBJ2-7 gives the whole variable domain DVKVTQSSRYLVKRTGEKVFLECVQDMDHENMFWYRQDPGLGLRLIYFSYDVKMKEKGDIPEGYSVSREKKERFSLILESASTNQTSMYLCASSPQAGGIQYFGPGTRLTVT.

This clone was counted between two and nine times. The chain couples TRBV4-2 to TRBJ1-3, with D unresolved. Germline V CDR1 and CDR2: LGHNA, YNFKEQ. V shed 0 bases and J shed 0 bases, with 6 bases lying between them. This CDR3 region has 15 residues. CDR3 in amino acids: CASSQDPSSGNTIYF. The DNA for the CDR3 is TGTGCCAGCAGCCAAGATCCGTCCTCTGGAAACACCATATATTTT.

The rearrangement links TRBV9 to TRBJ2-1; tentative D call: TRBD2 (7 bases). Germline CDR1 is SGDLS and CDR2 is YYNGEE. The germline V and J ends were trimmed by 3 bases and 4 bases, with 14 bases remaining between them. This CDR3 region has 15 residues. This chain's CDR3 is CASSASGGGYNEQFF. In DNA, the CDR3 is TGTGCCAGCAGCGCTAGCGGAGGGGGGTACAATGAGCAGTTCTTC.

The chain uses TRBV5-1 and TRBJ2-2; D possibly corresponds to TRBD1 (5 bases). Germline CDR1 and CDR2: SGHRS and YFSETQ. V lost 0 bases to trimming and J lost 7 bases, with 13 bases between them. The CDR3 has 15 residues. The CDR3 sequence: CASSLGLQDDGELFF. The DNA for the CDR3 is TGCGCCAGCAGCTTGGGTTTACAGGATGACGGGGAGCTGTTTTTT.

The table lists this clone with a count of one. This chain joins TRBV28 and TRBJ2-7; no clear D gene. The CDR3 consists of 14 residues. V was trimmed by 6 bases and J by 3 bases, leaving 15 bases between them. The germline V gene encodes CDR1 MDHEN and CDR2 SYDVKM. CDR3 nucleotide sequence: TGTGCCAGCAGCCCCAACCTGGCCGGCTACGAGCAGTACTTC. It translates to CASSPNLAGYEQYF.

The chain recombines TRBV5-1 with TRBJ2-1, with 15 bases aligning to TRBD2. The V and J ends lost 4 bases and 1 base, in that order; junction bases with no gene match: 6. The CDR3 is 18 residues long. Looked up from germline, CDR1 is SGHRS and CDR2 is YFSETQ. CDR3 bases: TGCGCCAGCAGCGCCGGGACTAGCGGGAGGTGGTCCTACAATGAGCAGTTCTTC. Translating gives CASSAGTSGRWSYNEQFF.

The V gene is TRBV3-1 (or the pseudogene TRBV3-2), the J gene TRBJ2-2, with TRBD2 identical over 9 bases. The trim removed 4 bases at V and 0 bases at J, leaving 3 bases unmatched. This CDR3 has 16 residues. The germline V gene has CDR1 LGHDT and CDR2 YNNKEL (reference sequence). The CDR3 DNA reads as TGTGCCAGCAGCCGGGCTAGCGGGGCGAACACCGGGGAGCTGTTTTTT. It is translated as CASSRASGANTGELFF.

J is TRBJ2-2 and V is TRBV7-8; D is perhaps TRBD2 (6 bases). Per the germline V gene, CDR1 is SGHVS and CDR2 is FQNEAQ. V was clipped by 5 bases and J by 2 bases, with 18 bases between them. This CDR3 is 17 amino acids long. CDR3 sequence (DNA): TGTGCCAGCAGCCCCGGCTCCGGGACTTCAAACACCGGGGAGCTGTTTTTT. This gives the protein CASSPGSGTSNTGELFF.

The chain carries TRBV4-2 and TRBJ2-5, with unresolved D. V was cut by 4 bases and J by 4 bases, with 16 bases left in between. CDR1 is LGHNA, CDR2 YNFKEQ, per germline. This CDR3 is 15 amino acids long. CDR3 DNA: TGTGCCAGCAGCCGGAACCATCGGGTGCGAGAGACCCAGTACTTC. It specifies CASSRNHRVRETQYF.

The chain carries TRBV3-1 (or the pseudogene TRBV3-2) and TRBJ1-1; unclear D gene. Trimming removed 3 bases at V and 1 base at J, with 12 bases between. The CDR3 length is 15 residues. Looked up from germline, CDR1 is LGHDT and CDR2 is YNNKEL (reference sequence). The chain's CDR3 is CASSQLAGWNTEAFF. Written as DNA, the CDR3 is TGTGCCAGCAGCCAGTTAGCGGGGTGGAACACTGAAGCTTTCTTT.

This chain connects TRBV4-3 to TRBJ2-5; D uncertain. Germline assignment: CDR1 LGHNA and CDR2 YSLEER. The CDR3 spans 14 residues. V was shortened by 0 bases and J by 1 base, with 6 bases between the two germline ends. In DNA, the CDR3 is TGCGCCAGCAGCCAAGATAAAGGCCAAGAGACCCAGTACTTC. It is translated as CASSQDKGQETQYF.

The V call is TRBV28, the J call TRBJ2-1, with D possibly matching TRBD2 (5 bases). V dropped 6 bases and J dropped 0 bases, with 24 bases sitting between them. CDR1 is MDHEN, CDR2 SYDVKM, per germline. The CDR3 has 19 residues. Here the CDR3 DNA reads TGTGCCAGCAGGGACGGGTGGCGGGCTGCGAGCATCTCCTACAATGAGCAGTTCTTC. Translation: CASRDGWRAASISYNEQFF.

The V gene is TRBV21-1, the J gene TRBJ1-2. TRBV21-1 is marked as a pseudogene. The CDR3 totals 16 residues. The CDR3 spells CASSKDPMRPNYGYTF. The CDR3 region has the DNA TGTGCCAGCAGCAAAGACCCCATGAGACCTAACTATGGCTACACCTTC.

The chain couples TRBV28 to TRBJ2-3; D unclear. Per germline, CDR1 MDHEN and CDR2 SYDVKM. V lost 7 bases to trimming and J lost 0 bases, with 5 bases between them. This CDR3 has 12 residues. The CDR3 sequence is CASKVSTDTQYF. For the CDR3, the DNA is TGTGCCAGCAAGGTTAGCACAGATACGCAGTATTTT.

The rearrangement links TRBV7-2 to TRBJ2-7; D assignment may be TRBD1 or TRBD2 (5 bases each). V was pared by 1 base and J by 7 bases, with 14 bases between. CDR1 is SGHTA, CDR2 FQGNSA, per germline. The length of the CDR3 is 14 residues. This chain's CDR3 is CASSLVGDGGEQYF. CDR3 nucleotides: TGTGCCAGCAGCTTAGTAGGGGACGGCGGAGAGCAGTACTTC.

The chain is built from TRBV6-2 or TRBV6-3 and TRBJ2-1, with D perhaps TRBD2 (5 bases). This CDR3 has 17 residues. The germline V gene encodes CDR1 MNHEY and CDR2 SVGEGT. V lost 2 bases, J lost 6 bases, and 20 bases lay in between. Here the CDR3 DNA reads TGTGCCAGCAGTTACCCCATCGGCGCGGGTCTTGGCAATGAGCAGTTCTTC. Translated, it gives CASSYPIGAGLGNEQFF.

This clone came up once. This chain links TRBV7-6 with TRBJ1-3; D is perhaps TRBD1 (6 bases). From germline, CDR1 is SGHVS and CDR2 FNYEAQ. Trimming took 4 bases from V and 4 from J, leaving 11 bases between them. The CDR3 totals 14 residues. The CDR3 bases are TGTGCCAGCAGCTGGGACATTTCGGGAAACACCATATATTTT. This translates into CASSWDISGNTIYF.